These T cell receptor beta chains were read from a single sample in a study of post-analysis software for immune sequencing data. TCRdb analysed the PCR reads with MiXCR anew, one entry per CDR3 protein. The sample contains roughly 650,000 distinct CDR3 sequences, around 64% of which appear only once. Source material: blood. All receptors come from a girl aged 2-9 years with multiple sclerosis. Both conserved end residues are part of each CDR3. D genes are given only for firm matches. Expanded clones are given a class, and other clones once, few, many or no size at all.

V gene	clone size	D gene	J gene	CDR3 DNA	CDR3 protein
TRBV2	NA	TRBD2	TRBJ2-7	TGTGCCAGCAGTCCTATAGCGGGAGTGGGCGAGCAGTACTTC	CASSPIAGVGEQYF
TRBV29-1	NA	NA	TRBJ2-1	TGCAGCGTTGGGGGCGTTGTTGGGCTAGCGTCCGACAATGAGCAGTTCTTC	CSVGGVVGLASDNEQFF
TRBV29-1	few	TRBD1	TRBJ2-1	TGCAGCGTTGTACAGGGGGCCAGCTCCTACAATGAGCAGTTCTTC	CSVVQGASSYNEQFF
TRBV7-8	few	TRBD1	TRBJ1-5	TGTGCCAGCAGCATACAGGGGTGGCAGCCCCAGCATTTT	CASSIQGWQPQHF
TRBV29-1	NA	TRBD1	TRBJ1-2	TGCAGCGTCGCAGGGACAGGAGGGTCGGACGGCTATGGCTACACCTTC	CSVAGTGGSDGYGYTF
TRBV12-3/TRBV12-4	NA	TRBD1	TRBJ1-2	TGTGCCGGCAGCGGCACGGGACAGACCTCTCACACCTTC	CAGSGTGQTSHTF
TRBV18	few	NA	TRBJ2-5	TGTGCCAGCTCACCGACGGAGAACCAAGAGACCCAGTACTTC	CASSPTENQETQYF
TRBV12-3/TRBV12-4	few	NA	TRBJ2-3	TGTGCCAGCAGTTTAGGTCCAGGGGCAAGCAGCACAGATGCGCAGTATTTT	CASSLGPGASSTDAQYF
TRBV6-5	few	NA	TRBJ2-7	TGTGCCAGCGCCAGGACGGATCGATCCTACGAGCAGTACTTC	CASARTDRSYEQYF
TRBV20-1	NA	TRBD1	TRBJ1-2	TGCAGTGCTAGAGAAACAGGGGTCTCTTATGGCTACACCTTC	CSARETGVSYGYTF
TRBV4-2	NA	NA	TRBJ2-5	TGTGCCAGCAGCCAAGATTTAGGGGTAGAGACCCAGTACTTC	CASSQDLGVETQYF